This entry describes one T cell receptor (beta chain). The antigen remains unidentified. Since a much larger clone is just one base distant, this may be a read error. The sample belongs to a study of CD8 T cells in ankylosing spondylitis. Whole-study findings and limits: There was a TCR beta motif, made of several highly homologous variants, that appeared characteristic of ankylosing spondylitis blood. Previous work reported some of these motif variants in the synovial fluid and blood of reactive arthritis. Peripheral blood held disease-linked clones only at relatively low frequency, and these were CD8+.

Library preparation for TCR beta used quantitative 5'-RACE with molecular barcodes. TCRdb analysed the 5' RACE reads with MiXCR anew, one entry per CDR3 protein. Among under 250,000 distinct CDR3 sequences, approximately 8.4% were seen once, and the ten largest hold around 4.4%. The CDR3 runs 13 residues. Specimen: blood, either unsorted or a sorted T cell fraction (not recorded which). The TCR sequence derives from a female donor with ankylosing spondylitis or in good health (not recorded which). This chain links TRBV12-3 or TRBV12-4 with TRBJ2-4, with D perhaps matching TRBD1 (6 bases). This CDR3 is CVSSSGAENIQYF. CDR3 DNA sequence: TGTGTCAGCAGTTCAGGGGCGGAGAACATTCAGTACTTC.